One and the same sample provided the 16 T cell receptor gamma chains below, sequenced in a study of γδ T cells in repeated Plasmodium falciparum infection. Vgamma9/Vdelta2+ and Vdelta2-negative gammadelta T cells were flow-sorted from PBMC for bulk sequencing. TCRdb reanalysed the multiplex PCR reads via CATT. Altogether fewer than 5,500 gamma-chain clones are present, around 3.5% being singletons, with the ten largest covering roughly 31%. Sequences were obtained from gamma-delta T cells from blood. The receptors were gathered from a pool of human donors (malaria-infected and uninfected, not separated).

This clone has a handful of counts. This DNA's translation differs at residue 9 from TCRdb's protein, which comes from a much larger clone; a read error is likely, and the protein shown is translated from the DNA. V is TRGV9 and J is TRGJP. The J gene, left out of TCRdb, was set here by checking the DNA against germline. This CDR3 comprises 19 residues. Looked up from germline, CDR1 is GITISATS and CDR2 is ISYDGTV (reference sequence). J lost 4 bases, V lost 0 bases, and 9 bases had no gene match. The CDR3 spells CALWEVHPAQELGKKIKVF. For the CDR3, the DNA is TGTGCCTTGTGGGAGGTGCACCCGGCTCAAGAGTTGGGCAAAAAAATCAAGGTATTT.

As regards this clone: The protein recorded in TCRdb matches a much larger clone and deviates from this DNA's translation at residue 5, suggesting a read error; the protein here is obtained by translating the DNA. The chain couples TRGV3 to TRGJP2. Here the J gene came from matching the DNA to germline, since TCRdb omits it. V dropped 5 bases and J dropped 0; count of bases not matched to a gene: 15. The CDR3 is made up of 18 amino acids. From germline, CDR1 is VTNTFY and CDR2 YDVSTARD (reference sequence). DNA for the CDR3: TGTGCCACCTGGGGCGCCCTCCCCCCTCATAGTAGTGATTGGATCAAGACGTTT. Its protein product is CATWGALPPHSSDWIKTF.

This clone was seen a handful of times. The protein held in TCRdb is that of a much larger clone and does not match this DNA's translation at residue 4, likely because of a read error; the protein shown is translated from the DNA. The J gene is TRGJP, the V gene TRGV9. The germline V gene encodes CDR1 GITISATS and CDR2 ISYDGTV (reference sequence). CDR3 length: 16 amino acids. CDR3 protein: CALREYKVLGKKIKVF. In DNA form, the CDR3 reads TGTGCCTTGCGGGAGTATAAAGTGTTGGGCAAAAAAATCAAGGTATTC.

This clone appeared many times. The chain is built from TRGV9 and TRGJP. The J gene was not available in TCRdb and was assigned here by matching the DNA to germline segments. Germline loops: CDR1 GITISATS, CDR2 ISYDGTV (reference sequence). Losses at the gene ends were 5 bases for V and 6 bases for J; bases not matched to a gene: 4. The CDR3 consists of 15 residues. The CDR3 region has the DNA TGTGCCTTGTGGGGCCGAGAGTTGGGCAAAAAAATCAAGGTATTT. Translated, it gives CALWGRELGKKIKVF.

In its sample, this clone was seen a few times. The translation of this DNA and the TCRdb protein of a much larger clone differ at residue 13, probably owing to a read error; the protein shown here is translated from the DNA. The chain links TRGV9 to TRGJP. No J segment appears in TCRdb, so it was assigned here by matching the sequence to germline. Germline V gives CDR1 GITISATS, CDR2 ISYDGTV (reference sequence). This CDR3 spans 20 amino acids. DNA for the CDR3: TGTGCCTTGTGGGAGGTCGTCTCAAAAGATCGAGAGTCGGGCAAAAAAATCAAGGTATTT. It translates to CALWEVVSKDRESGKKIKVF.

This clone was seen a handful of times. The likely explanation is a read error, given a far larger clone one base away. The identical CDR3 is also encoded by other nucleotide sequences in the sample. This chain connects TRGV9 to TRGJ1 or TRGJ2. Per germline, CDR1 GITISATS and CDR2 ISYDGTV (reference sequence). The CDR3 runs to 14 residues. CDR3: CALWEVGTYYKKLF. The CDR3 DNA reads as TGTGCCCTGTGGGAGGTTGGGACTTATTATAAGAAACTCTTT.

Note on this clone: One base separates it from a far larger clone, so it is likely a read error. Other DNA variants within this sample encode the same CDR3. The chain links TRGV4 to TRGJ1 or TRGJ2. TCRdb leaves out the J gene; it was filled in here by matching the DNA to germline. CDR1 is EGSTGY, CDR2 YDSYTSSV, per germline. With V trimmed by 3 bases and J by 4 bases, 6 bases remained unmatched. This CDR3 is built from 13 residues. The CDR3 DNA reads as TGTGCCACCTGGGATTCGAACTATTATAAGAAACTCTTT. This translates into CATWDSNYYKKLF.

Many counts were recorded for this clone. V usage is TRGV9 and J usage is TRGJP. Looked up from germline, CDR1 is GITISATS and CDR2 is ISYDGTV (reference sequence). Losses at the gene ends were 0 bases for V and 4 bases for J; bases not matched to a gene: 6. This CDR3 comprises 18 residues. CDR3 coding DNA: TGTGCCTTGTGGGAGGTGCAAGGTCAAGAGTTGGGCAAAAAAATCAAGGTATTT. Translating gives CALWEVQGQELGKKIKVF.

With respect to this clone: This sequence is one base from a far larger clone and is likely a read error. Within the sample, other DNA sequences also encode this same CDR3. The V gene was identified as TRGV9, while no J gene was called. Germline CDR1 is GITISATS and CDR2 is ISYDGTV (reference sequence). CDR3 length equals 13 residues. In DNA, the CDR3 is TGTGCCTTGTGGGAGGTGGAATTCGGGAGGAAGCTCTTT. It yields the protein CALWEVEFGRKLF.

The sample holds a few counts of this clone. The sample holds other DNA sequences that translate to the same CDR3. V usage is TRGV9 and J usage is TRGJP. V lost 0 bases, J lost 4 bases, and 3 bases stayed unmatched. CDR1 is GITISATS and CDR2 is ISYDGTV in the germline V gene (reference sequence). The CDR3 length is 17 residues. The chain's CDR3 is CALWEVSQELGKKIKVF. The DNA of the CDR3 is TGTGCCTTGTGGGAGGTGTCCCAAGAGTTGGGCAAAAAAATCAAGGTATTT.

Concerning this clone: The protein TCRdb lists belongs to a much larger clone and differs from this DNA's translation at residues 4 and 10, which points to a read error; the protein shown is made from the DNA. The chain uses TRGV9 and TRGJP. Germline lookup yields CDR1 GITISATS and CDR2 ISYDGTV (reference sequence). The CDR3 covers 17 residues. This CDR3 is CALGEVKQEFGKKIKVF. The CDR3 DNA reads TGTGCCTTGGGGGAGGTGAAGCAAGAGTTTGGCAAAAAAATCAAGGTATTT.

On this clone: TCRdb lists the protein of a much larger clone for this DNA, which differs at residue 13, so this is likely a read error; the protein given here is translated from the DNA itself. The chain has TRGV2 and TRGJP2. The CDR3 is made up of 16 amino acids. Germline CDR1 reads EGSNGY; CDR2 reads YDSYNSKV. In DNA, the CDR3 is TGTGCCACCTGGGACGGCCATGCAGTTCGTGATTGGAACAAGACGTTT. It yields the protein CATWDGHAVRDWNKTF.

The rearrangement joins TRGV9 to TRGJP. The J gene, left out of TCRdb, was set here by checking the DNA against germline. There are 17 residues in the CDR3. Trimming removed 0 bases from V and 7 bases from J; junction bases left unmatched: 6. The germline V gene encodes CDR1 GITISATS and CDR2 ISYDGTV (reference sequence). Here the CDR3 reads CALWEVIEELGKKIKVF. CDR3 coding DNA: TGTGCCTTGTGGGAGGTGATTGAGGAGTTGGGCAAAAAAATCAAGGTATTT.

Of note for this clone: A far larger clone is off by one base, so a read error is likely. At the DNA level, this CDR3 is encoded by other sequences in the same sample as well. The CDR3 here is CALWEPLQELGKKIKVF. CDR3 sequence (DNA): TGTGCCTTATGGGAGCCTTTGCAAGAGTTGGGCAAAAAAATCAAGGTATTT. This chain uses TRGV9 with TRGJP. The CDR3 is 17 amino acids. Looked up from germline, CDR1 is GITISATS and CDR2 is ISYDGTV (reference sequence).

Concerning this clone: TCRdb assigns this DNA the protein of a much larger clone, which departs from its translation at residue 8; this likely reflects a read error, and the protein shown comes from translating the DNA. V is TRGV5 and J is TRGJ1 or TRGJ2. As TCRdb names no J gene, one was assigned here on the basis of a DNA match to germline. This CDR3 contains 11 residues. Germline V lookup: CDR1 VINAFY, CDR2 YDVSNSKD. The CDR3 sequence is CATWDKYRKLF. The CDR3 nucleotides read TGTGCCACCTGGGACAAGTATAGGAAACTCTTT.

This clone was recorded a few times. One base separates it from a far larger clone, so it is likely a read error. The same CDR3 arises from other DNA sequences in this sample as well. The CDR3 region is CALWEVRDELGKKIKVF. CDR3 in DNA: TGTGCCTTGTGGGAGGTGCGGGATGAGTTGGGTAAAAAAATCAAGGTATTT. The chain links TRGV9 to TRGJP. CDR1 is GITISATS and CDR2 is ISYDGTV in the germline V gene (reference sequence). CDR3 length: 17 amino acids.